This entry is about one T cell receptor beta chain. The antigen remains undetermined. It was with a sample-barcoded 5' primer and a J-beta primer mix that a second PCR of about 6 to 12 cycles was run. TCRdb independently ran MiXCR on the 5' RACE reads; one entry per CDR3 protein. In the table there are around 990,000 distinct CDR3 sequences, 20% to 25% of which are singletons. V lost 5 bases, J lost 0 bases, and 9 bases stayed unmatched. This CDR3 spans 17 amino acids. The data were taken from a study of blood T cells in healthy people across ages. Study results and caveats: Across the age range, TCR beta diversity per million T cells fell in a roughly linear way.

These data were likewise used in another study, on T cells of mothers and their children. That paper notes: Donation was provided by three healthy Caucasian mothers along with their six children. cDNA was made from all extracted RNA, 1.5 ug per 15 ul. Each child contributed 2.5 million to 3.5 million TCR beta CDR3 reads, while each mother contributed over 8.5 million.

The source of this sequence is a girl aged 2 to 10 in good health. Sample: blood. The chain links TRBV12-3 or TRBV12-4 to TRBJ1-4, with 7 positions matching TRBD1. The DNA for the CDR3 is TGTGCCAGCAGTCCCGGGACAGCAGTTGCAACTAATGAAAAACTGTTTTTT. As protein: CASSPGTAVATNEKLFF.